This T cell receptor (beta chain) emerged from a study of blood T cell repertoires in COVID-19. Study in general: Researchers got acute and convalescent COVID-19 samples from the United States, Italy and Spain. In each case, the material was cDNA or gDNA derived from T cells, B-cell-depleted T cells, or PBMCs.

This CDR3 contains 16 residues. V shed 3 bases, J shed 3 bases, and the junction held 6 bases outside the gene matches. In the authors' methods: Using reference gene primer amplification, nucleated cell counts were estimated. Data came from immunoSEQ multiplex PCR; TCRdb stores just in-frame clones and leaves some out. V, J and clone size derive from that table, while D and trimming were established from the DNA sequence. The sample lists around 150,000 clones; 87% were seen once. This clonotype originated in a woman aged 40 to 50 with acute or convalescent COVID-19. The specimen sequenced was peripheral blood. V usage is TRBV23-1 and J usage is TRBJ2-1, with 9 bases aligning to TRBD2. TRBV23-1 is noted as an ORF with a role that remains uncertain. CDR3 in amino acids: CASSHQGLACYNEQFF. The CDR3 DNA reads TGCGCCAGCAGTCACCAGGGACTAGCTTGCTACAATGAGCAGTTCTTC.